The rows below give T cell receptor beta chains drawn from one sample of a study of blood T cell repertoires in COVID-19. TCRdb's copy holds only in-frame clones and misses some; the assay was immunoSEQ multiplex PCR. The data hold more than 250,000 clones, with 87% observed a single time. Sequences were obtained from PBMCs or T cells enriched from blood (not recorded which). Receptors were obtained from a woman in her thirties or forties who had recovered from COVID-19. CDR3s include the opening cysteine and the closing phenylalanine or tryptophan. Each record gives: CDR3 DNA, CDR3 protein, V gene, J gene, clone size, D gene. A D gene is named only where the DNA matches it firmly. Only part of the rows carry a size: once, few, many, or a class if the clone is expanded.

TGTGCCAGCAGCCCTCTGGGAGTGGGAGAGACCCAGTACTTC	CASSPLGVGETQYF	TRBV28	TRBJ2-5	NA	NA
TGTGCCAGTAGTATAGCTCGGGCAGATACGCAGTATTTT	CASSIARADTQYF	TRBV19	TRBJ2-3	NA	NA
TGTGCCAGCAGCGTAAGGGGGACTAGCGGGTACAATGAGCAGTTCTTC	CASSVRGTSGYNEQFF	TRBV9	TRBJ2-1	NA	TRBD2
TGTGCCAGCAGCCCAGGAGGGACAGGTCGAAGATTCACAGATACGCAGTATTTT	CASSPGGTGRRFTDTQYF	TRBV7-2	TRBJ2-3	NA	TRBD1
TGTGCCAGCAGTCGCGGACTAGCTGGCACAGATACGCAGTATTTT	CASSRGLAGTDTQYF	TRBV2	TRBJ2-3	NA	TRBD2
TGTGCCAGTAGTCACCAGCGGGACTACAATGAGCAGTTCTTC	CASSHQRDYNEQFF	TRBV19	TRBJ2-1	NA	TRBD2
TGTGCCAGCAGCACGATTAGCGGGAGTAGAGATACGCAGTATTTT	CASSTISGSRDTQYF	TRBV7-9	TRBJ2-3	NA	TRBD2
TGTGCCAGCAGCGTAGACAGATCAGATACGCAGTATTTT	CASSVDRSDTQYF	TRBV9	TRBJ2-3	NA	NA
TGTGCCAGCAGCCCGACCGGGGACAGGGGGCCAGGGGCTTTCTTT	CASSPTGDRGPGAFF	TRBV7-2	TRBJ1-1	NA	TRBD1
TGTGCCAGCAGACTAGCGGGAGGGCCACCGATCACCGGGGAGCTGTTTTTT	CASRLAGGPPITGELFF	TRBV7-6	TRBJ2-2	NA	TRBD2
TGTGCCACCAGCAGAAGCACGGGGGGTAACATTCAGTACTTC	CATSRSTGGNIQYF	TRBV15	TRBJ2-4	once	TRBD2
TGCGCCAGCAGCTTGGTACTAGCGGACAATGAGCAGTTCTTC	CASSLVLADNEQFF	TRBV5-1	TRBJ2-1	NA	TRBD2
TGTGCCAGCAGGGGACAGGGGGCGTCAAACATTCAGTACTTC	CASRGQGASNIQYF	TRBV6-5	TRBJ2-4	NA	TRBD1
TGTGCCAGCAGCCTCCTAGGACAGGGGGACTCACCCCTCCACTTT	CASSLLGQGDSPLHF	TRBV3-1/TRBV3-2	TRBJ1-6	many	TRBD1
TGTGCCATCAGTGAGTCGACAATCACAGATACGCAGTATTTT	CAISESTITDTQYF	TRBV10-3	TRBJ2-3	NA	NA
TGCGCCAGCAGCTGGTCGTACGTGGGCCCTGGGGCCAACGTCCTGACTTTC	CASSWSYVGPGANVLTF	TRBV5-1	TRBJ2-6	once	NA
TGTGCCAGCAGCGTAGGAAAAACTAGCGGGACCCACGAGCAGTACTTC	CASSVGKTSGTHEQYF	TRBV9	TRBJ2-7	NA	TRBD2
TGTGCCAGCAGTTCGTCGACAGCCAGCTCTGGAAACACCATATATTTT	CASSSSTASSGNTIYF	TRBV28	TRBJ1-3	NA	NA
TGTGCCAGTAGTGAGGCAGGGCTATCAGGTGGGGAGCAGTACTTC	CASSEAGLSGGEQYF	TRBV19	TRBJ2-7	NA	NA
TGTGCCAGCAGTTACTCCCAACAGGGGTGGCATGGCTACACCTTC	CASSYSQQGWHGYTF	TRBV6-5	TRBJ1-2	NA	TRBD1
TGTGCCAGCTCTAGCGGAACGTACAATGAGCAGTTCTTC	CASSSGTYNEQFF	TRBV9	TRBJ2-1	NA	TRBD2
TGCAGCGTTGAACCGGGGTTGAACACTGAAGCTTTCTTT	CSVEPGLNTEAFF	TRBV29-1	TRBJ1-1	NA	NA
TGTGCCAGCAGCTTGAGTCCGGTGGGAGCGTTCTCCTACGAGCAGTACTTC	CASSLSPVGAFSYEQYF	TRBV7-2	TRBJ2-7	NA	NA
TGTGCCAGCAGTCCTTTAACTGGAAACACCATATATTTT	CASSPLTGNTIYF	TRBV12-3/TRBV12-4	TRBJ1-3	NA	NA
TGCGCCAGCAGCCCGAATGGACTAGCGGGAGGGCCAGAGACCCAGTACTTC	CASSPNGLAGGPETQYF	TRBV5-1	TRBJ2-5	NA	TRBD2
TGTGCCAGCAGTGACCTATCGACGGGTGACTATGGCTACACCTTC	CASSDLSTGDYGYTF	TRBV27	TRBJ1-2	NA	NA
TGTGCCAGCTCACCACCCCGTCCGGGTTTCGAGCAGTACTTC	CASSPPRPGFEQYF	TRBV18	TRBJ2-7	NA	NA
TGTGCCAGCAGGCTGACAGGGGTCTGGGAGCCCCAGCATTTT	CASRLTGVWEPQHF	TRBV28	TRBJ1-5	few	TRBD1
TGCAGCGTTGAGACAGGGGTCAATCAGCCCCAGCATTTT	CSVETGVNQPQHF	TRBV29-1	TRBJ1-5	NA	TRBD1
TGTGCCAGCAGTGCTCTTGTTCAGGGTTGGGATGGCTACACCTTC	CASSALVQGWDGYTF	TRBV2	TRBJ1-2	NA	NA
TGTGCAAGCAGTTTAGTTTCCGTCGGGGAGCTGTTTTTT	CASSLVSVGELFF	TRBV12-3/TRBV12-4	TRBJ2-2	NA	NA